This T cell receptor (beta chain) was identified in a study of control samples from healthy donors and cancer patients. Only in-frame clones appear in the TCRdb table, and some are missing; sequencing was by immunoSEQ multiplex PCR. The sample gives 130,000 to 150,000 clones, just under 95% of which show up once; about 14% is in the top ten. Sequenced: PBMCs. This sequence originates from a man aged 60 to 69 with colorectal cancer.

The CDR3 region has the DNA TGCGCCAGCAGCCTCGGGACGCCTAGCACAGATACGCAGTATTTT. Amino acid sequence: CASSLGTPSTDTQYF. The chain links TRBV5-1 to TRBJ2-3, with D possibly being TRBD1 or TRBD2 (5 bases each). Trimming pared 4 bases from V and 0 bases from J, leaving 12 bases between. This CDR3 comprises 15 residues. Germline V CDR1 and CDR2: SGHRS, YFSETQ.